This TCR beta chain was sequenced in a study of response to subunit inactivated influenza vaccine. Regarding the study as a whole: The authors suggested that few new T cells are recruited per seasonal influenza vaccination.

In its sample, this clonotype was seen a few times. Antigen unknown. From the RT-PCR reads, TCRdb called clonotypes with MiXCR, one entry per CDR3 protein. The table shows more than 500,000 distinct CDR3 sequences, with around 11% occurring only once. This same sample was also taken into another study, of T cells expressing NK-cell markers. According to that study: The TCR beta cDNA came from 5'RACE template switching with UMIs. Most of the eight sequenced donors were HCMV-seropositive; one was seronegative. Top CD8+ clonotypes included the dominant CD3+CD56+NKG2C+ clonotypes in six donors. Similarly, these clonotypes led the CD3+CD56-NKG2C+ fraction as well in several donors.

The material was PBMCs from blood, obtained on the day of vaccination. The TCR originated in a man between 45 and 60 years old who received an inactivated influenza vaccine.

The CDR3 here is CSARLERYEQYF. CDR3 DNA sequence: TGCAGTGCAAGACTGGAACGCTACGAGCAGTACTTC. The chain employs TRBV20-1 and TRBJ2-7; no definite D call. Germline V gene lookup returns CDR1 DFQATT and CDR2 SNEGSKA (reference sequence). This CDR3 contains 12 residues. V was cut by 6 bases and J by 3 bases, with 12 bases left in between.